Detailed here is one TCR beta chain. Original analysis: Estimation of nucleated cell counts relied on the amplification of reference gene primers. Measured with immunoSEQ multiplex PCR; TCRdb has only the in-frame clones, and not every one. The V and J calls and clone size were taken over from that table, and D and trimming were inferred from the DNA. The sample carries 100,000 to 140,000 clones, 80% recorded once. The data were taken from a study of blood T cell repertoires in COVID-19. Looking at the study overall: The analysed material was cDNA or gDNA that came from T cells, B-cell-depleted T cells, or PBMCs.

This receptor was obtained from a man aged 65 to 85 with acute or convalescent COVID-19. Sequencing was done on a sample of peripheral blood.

This CDR3 reads CASRQGATYEQYF. In DNA form, the CDR3 reads TGTGCCAGTAGGCAGGGCGCTACCTACGAGCAGTACTTC. The chain is built from TRBV19 and TRBJ2-7; D is possibly TRBD1 (5 bases). Per the germline V gene, CDR1 is LNHDA and CDR2 is SQIVND (reference sequence). Trimming pared 6 bases from V and 2 bases from J, leaving 11 bases between. The CDR3 loop spans 13 amino acids.